This T cell receptor (beta chain) was profiled in a study of cytomegalovirus exposure and HLA in healthy donors. Primers: 60 Vbeta forward and 13 Jbeta reverse. Produced via immunoSEQ multiplex PCR; TCRdb's table is partial and in-frame only. Of about 180,000 clones in the sample, about four fifths are singletons; the top ten hold about 2.1%. Points from the study as a whole: A classifier reportedly called cytomegalovirus status with high sensitivity and specificity. In an earlier analysis, productive rearrangement rates for most beta V segments clustered near 87% or 30%.

The V gene end was trimmed by 6 bases and the J gene end by 3 bases; junction bases not matched to a gene: 8. The germline gives CDR1 ENHRY, CDR2 SYGVKD. The CDR3 is 17 amino acids. With respect to this clone: Its cognate antigen is unknown.

The sequence was collected from a woman under 40 in good health and CMV-seronegative. The chain carries TRBV10-3 and TRBJ2-3; 14 bases match TRBD2. What was sequenced was PBMCs. The CDR3 sequence: CAIRQGLAGVETDTQYF. The CDR3 nucleotides read TGTGCCATCAGACAGGGACTAGCGGGGGTCGAAACAGATACGCAGTATTTT.